This TCR beta chain was recovered during a study of response to subunit inactivated influenza vaccine. In TCRdb, the RT-PCR reads were re-called with MiXCR into one record per CDR3 protein. Here the sample spans 560,000 or so distinct CDR3 sequences, 7.5% to 8.5% being singletons. CDR1 is SEHNR, CDR2 FQNEAQ, per germline (reference sequence). The CDR3 is 13 residues long. V was pared by 7 bases and J by 6 bases, with 14 bases between. V and J are TRBV7-9 and TRBJ2-3; D remains ambiguous. The sequence was obtained from a man aged 45-69 years who received an inactivated influenza vaccine. Sequenced here: PBMCs from blood, sampled less than 30 months after vaccination. The CDR3: CASTSTLTDTQYF. In DNA form, the CDR3 reads TGTGCCAGCACCTCTACACTCACCGATACGCAGTATTTT.